The 17 T cell receptor beta chains listed next were all sequenced from one sample in a study of T cells in Graves' hyperthyroidism and ophthalmopathy. The TCR beta CDR3 regions underwent amplification using RNA transcripts as the source. First-round RT-PCR targeting the TCR CDR3 was performed with the HTBI primer set. A single record per CDR3 protein comes from TCRdb applying MiXCR to the multiplex PCR reads. Altogether roughly 500,000 distinct CDR3 sequences are present, around 42% being singletons, with the ten largest covering around 20%. Sequences were obtained from peripheral blood or thyroid tissue (not recorded which). These receptors were obtained from an adult woman with Graves' disease, either hyperthyroidism or ophthalmopathy (not recorded which).

This clonotype was observed at least ten times. V usage is TRBV5-1 and J usage is TRBJ2-7; D uncertain. This CDR3 spans 15 amino acids. Trimming took off 3 bases at V and 6 bases at J, with 19 bases between the two ends. Looked up from germline, CDR1 is SGHRS and CDR2 is YFSETQ. CDR3 sequence reads: CASSWSDLLLSEQYF. The DNA of the CDR3 is TGCGCCAGCAGCTGGAGTGACCTCCTATTGAGCGAGCAGTACTTC.

This chain joins TRBV9 and TRBJ2-7; 7 nucleotides match TRBD2. There are 16 residues in the CDR3. Trimming removed 0 bases from V and 3 bases from J; junction bases left unmatched: 9. Germline loops: CDR1 SGDLS, CDR2 YYNGEE. Written as DNA, the CDR3 is TGTGCCAGCAGCGTAGGCGGTAGCGGGCCAGTCTACGAGCAGTACTTC. Translated: CASSVGGSGPVYEQYF.

At least ten counts were recorded for this clonotype. The chain carries TRBV7-3 and TRBJ2-2, with D perhaps given as TRBD1 or TRBD2 (5 bases each). In germline, CDR1 is SGHTA, CDR2 FQGTGA. The V and J ends lost 0 bases and 6 bases respectively, with 11 bases between them. This CDR3 is 15 amino acids long. The DNA of the CDR3 is TGTGCCAGCAGCTTAACCCGAGAGGGGTCCGGGGAGCTGTTTTTT. Protein: CASSLTREGSGELFF. Full variable domain (rest looked up from reference TRBV7-3 and TRBJ2-2): GAGVSQTPSNKVTEKGKYVELRCDPISGHTALYWYRQSLGQGPEFLIYFQGTGAADDSGLPNDRFFAVRPEGSVSTLKIQRTERGDSAVYLCASSLTREGSGELFFGEGSRLTVL.

This clonotype was seen more than once but under ten times. V usage is TRBV6-1 and J usage is TRBJ2-7, with 8 positions matching TRBD2. Germline trimming cut 1 base from V and 0 bases from J; bases unmatched to any gene: 2. The germline V gene has CDR1 MNHNS and CDR2 SASEGT. The CDR3 spans 15 residues. CDR3 loop: CASSEGLAGSYEQYF. In DNA form, the CDR3 reads TGTGCCAGCAGTGAAGGTCTAGCGGGCTCCTACGAGCAGTACTTC.

This clonotype was observed at least ten times. The V gene is TRBV2, the J gene TRBJ2-7; maybe TRBD2 (6 bases). The germline V gene has CDR1 SNHLY and CDR2 FYNNEI. The CDR3 has 13 residues. Trimming stripped 7 bases from V and 1 base from J, with 11 bases between. The CDR3 sequence is CASTGGMSYEQYF. The DNA of the CDR3 is TGTGCCAGCACTGGGGGGATGTCCTACGAGCAGTACTTC. Complete variable domain (other parts from reference TRBV2 and TRBJ2-7): EPEVTQTPSHQVTQMGQEVILRCVPISNHLYFYWYRQILGQKVEFLVSFYNNEISEKSEIFDDQFSVERPDGSNFTLKIRSTKLEDSAMYFCASTGGMSYEQYFGPGTRLTVT.

This clonotype was seen ten or more times. The chain recombines TRBV19 with TRBJ1-5, with 9 bases matching TRBD1. J gave up 0 bases and V 4 bases, and 10 bases lay outside the gene matches. The CDR3 is made up of 18 amino acids. Germline CDR1 and CDR2: LNHDA and SQIVND (reference sequence). In DNA, the CDR3 is TGTGCCAGTAGTAGAGGAAGGACAGGGGATTATAGCAATCAGCCCCAGCATTTT. Encoded protein: CASSRGRTGDYSNQPQHF.

This clonotype was seen repeatedly, ten times or more. The rearrangement joins TRBV3-1 to TRBJ2-5; tentative D call: TRBD2 (5 bases). Trimming left V 6 bases short and J 1 base short, with 15 bases between. CDR1 and CDR2 (germline): LGHDT, YNNKEL (reference sequence). CDR3 length: 15 residues. CDR3 sequence (DNA): TGTGCCAGCAGTCGCGGGCAGACGGGCCAAGAGACCCAGTACTTC. Protein sequence: CASSRGQTGQETQYF.

J is TRBJ1-6 and V is TRBV5-1; 10 nucleotides align to TRBD1. There are 15 residues in the CDR3. V shed 3 bases, J shed 8 bases, and the junction held 5 bases outside the gene matches. The germline gives CDR1 SGHRS, CDR2 YFSETQ. DNA of the CDR3: TGCGCCAGCAGCTCGACAGGGGGCTTCGATTCACCCCTCCACTTT. This gives the protein CASSSTGGFDSPLHF.

The rearrangement joins TRBV25-1 to TRBJ2-7, with D possibly being TRBD1 or TRBD2 (5 bases each). From germline, CDR1 is MGHDK and CDR2 SYGVNS. The CDR3 is 14 residues long. V dropped 4 bases and J dropped 4 bases, with 14 bases sitting between them. CDR3 in amino acids: CASSAPGPNYEQYF. In DNA form, the CDR3 reads TGTGCCAGCAGTGCTCCGGGACCTAATTACGAGCAGTACTTC.

The J gene is TRBJ1-5, the V gene TRBV24-1, with 7 positions matching TRBD1. The CDR3 loop spans 17 amino acids. V was clipped by 5 bases and J by 3 bases; unmatched bases: 12. In germline, CDR1 is KGHDR, CDR2 SFDVKD. The CDR3 loop reads CATSAARGRGINQPQHF. In DNA, the CDR3 is TGTGCCACCAGTGCGGCCCGTGGCAGGGGGATCAATCAGCCCCAGCATTTT.

The chain recombines TRBV9 with TRBJ2-5, with 9 bases lining up with TRBD2. The V gene end was trimmed by 0 bases and the J gene end by 4 bases; junction bases not matched to a gene: 4. This CDR3 region has 15 residues. Germline V gene lookup returns CDR1 SGDLS and CDR2 YYNGEE. CDR3 nucleotide sequence: TGTGCCAGCAGCGTAGCTTCAGCGGGAGGAGAGACCCAGTACTTC. It translates to CASSVASAGGETQYF.

V usage is TRBV12-3 or TRBV12-4 and J usage is TRBJ2-6; the match to TRBD1 covers 10 bases. The length of the CDR3 is 18 residues. Germline trimming cut 4 bases from V and 2 bases from J; bases unmatched to any gene: 8. The CDR3 region has the DNA TGTGCCAGCAGTTGGCCGGGACAGGGGAAAACTGGGGCCAACGTCCTGACTTTC. It specifies CASSWPGQGKTGANVLTF.

This clonotype has at least ten counts. The J gene is TRBJ2-7, the V gene TRBV20-1; the D gene is possibly TRBD2 (6 bases). This CDR3 has 15 amino acids. The V end was cut by 0 bases, the J end by 3 bases, with 15 bases between. CDR1 is DFQATT and CDR2 is SNEGSKA in the germline V gene (reference sequence). The CDR3 nucleotides read TGCAGTGCTAGAGATGGGGGGAGTGAGGGCTACGAGCAGTACTTC. Its translation is CSARDGGSEGYEQYF.

This clonotype appeared many times. V gene TRBV7-2 combines with J gene TRBJ1-1, with a weak D call TRBD1 (5 bases). Germline V gives CDR1 SGHTA, CDR2 FQGNSA. Trimming cost V 7 bases and J 0 bases, with 12 bases left between them. The CDR3 sequence is 14 residues long. CDR3 nucleotide sequence: TGTGCCAGCACCCCGGGACGGTTGAACACTGAAGCTTTCTTT. It yields the protein CASTPGRLNTEAFF.

This clonotype came up many times. The gene calls are TRBV6-1 and TRBJ2-7, with TRBD2 identical over 11 bases. From germline, CDR1 is MNHNS and CDR2 SASEGT. This CDR3 region has 15 residues. The V gene end was trimmed by 5 bases and the J gene end by 3 bases; junction bases not matched to a gene: 6. The CDR3 reads CASSLLAGVGYEQYF. DNA of the CDR3: TGTGCCAGCAGTTTACTAGCGGGAGTGGGCTACGAGCAGTACTTC.

The V gene is TRBV10-3, the J gene TRBJ1-3; D unclear. V lost 3 bases and J lost 0, with 6 bases in between. Germline-derived CDR1 and CDR2 are ENHRY and SYGVKD. This CDR3 has 14 amino acids. CDR3: CAISDDTSGNTIYF. The CDR3 DNA is TGTGCCATCAGTGATGACACCTCTGGAAACACCATATATTTT.

V gene TRBV24-1 combines with J gene TRBJ2-5; 8 positions agree with TRBD2. Looked up from germline, CDR1 is KGHDR and CDR2 is SFDVKD. There are 14 residues in the CDR3. Trimming took 3 bases from V and 5 from J; bases not matched to a gene: 4. Here the CDR3 DNA reads TGTGCCACCAGTGATGCTACTAGCGGTGAGACCCAGTACTTC. Residues: CATSDATSGETQYF.